This paragraph covers one T cell receptor (beta chain) sequence. The table lists this clone with a count of one. Its antigen is not yet known. No quality values exist for individual bases; no much larger clone is one base distant. Using the deep immunoSEQ assay, TCR CDR3 regions were amplified from genomic DNA by multiplex PCR. Genomic DNA extracted from each cell subset was distributed evenly over all wells of several immunoSEQ 96-well plates, and each plate served as one replicate. Each replicate PCR for sorted subsets received about 220 ng genomic DNA, equal to roughly 33,000 T cell genomes. The purified libraries were quantified using a Qubit 3.0 fluorometer, sized with a Bioanalyzer 2100, and then quantified again using the KAPA Library Quantification kit. Every immunoSEQ 96-well plate was sequenced on a separate single-read 150-cycle Illumina NextSeq 550 flow cell. The original methods were these. Because only junctional sequences without quality scores were contained in the immunoSEQ output, filtering matching that applied to full-length reads could not be performed. Sequences were annotated with PyIR, a Python wrapper for IgBLAST v1.9, and V/J genes and CDR3 were assigned using IMGT germline references. Any read was removed if the V/J assignment was weak (E-value above 1e-6), the CDR3 was missing, or the read contained stop codons, out-of-frame junctions, or ambiguous translated residues. V3J clonotypes were defined as sequences sharing an identical inferred V gene, J gene, and CDR3 amino acid sequence. The percentage overlap between two repertoires was calculated by dividing the number of shared unique clonotypes by the size of the smaller repertoire. Repertoire richness was assessed with RTK rarefaction, the Chao1 estimator, and Recon v2.1 estimates of unobserved clonotypes. Generation probabilities were computed with OLGA for all TCRbeta clonotypes obtained by the gDNA method from four donors. TCRdb provides this immuneACCESS table in a form limited to in-frame rearrangements. Some clones are lacking; in checked studies, under half of them reflect an unresolved V gene, and why the rest are absent is not known. That table furnishes V, J and clone size, whereas the DNA furnished D and trimming. The sample table contains under 2,000,000 clones; only one count was recorded for around 96% of them. The ten biggest clones cover roughly 1.2% of the sample.

CD8 naive samples were obtained by positive selection for CCR7 among CD45RO-negative cells, yielding a CD45RA+CCR7+ population from which TemRA cells were excluded. The donors were healthy, HIV-negative adults with no recently reported acute infections or vaccinations. Every donor was a Caucasian adult residing in Nashville, Tennessee, USA. Blood was collected by leukapheresis, and PBMCs were isolated by Ficoll-Histopaque density gradient centrifugation and then cryopreserved in liquid nitrogen vapor phase. Analytical flow cytometry was used to check the purity and quantity of every magnetically sorted T cell population. From each sorted fraction, genomic DNA was isolated and quantified by UV absorbance on a Nanodrop 2000c. The sample originates from a study of shared clonotypes between healthy human individuals (dated by TCRdb to about 2020). About the investigation overall: The cohort comprised a couple of women and a few men aged 18 to 49 years. For each donor, CD4 naive and CD4 memory were each run on three plates, CD8 naive on two plates, and CD8 memory on one plate. Blood TCR repertoires of several healthy adults were deeply sequenced to estimate repertoire size and the extent of clonotype sharing between individuals. Different laboratories and diverse techniques were used to prepare libraries and sequence TCR repertoires, to increase sequencing depth and limit assay-specific biases. Per donor, leukapheresis produced somewhere between about 0.85 and 8.9 billion PBMCs. Broad study findings and their caveats: Estimated clonotype richness was generally larger for naive than for memory subsets. Based on pairwise subsampling, the degree of clonotype sharing among donors was expected to be affected by sequencing depth. Across a handful of donors, around 5% of naive CD4, 3.5% of naive CD8, 2.3% of memory CD4, and about 0.4% of memory CD8 clonotypes were shared. Sampling was restricted to blood, and TCR repertoires in tissues likely differ from the TCR repertoires found in blood. Even with the large sequencing depth, rarefaction of the sorted-subset datasets indicated that sequencing was incomplete. Clonotypes shared by all four sorted-subset donors showed higher generation probabilities than non-shared clonotypes. Because the study included a small number of donors, the genetic and exposure-history diversity represented was limited.

Via the germline V gene, CDR1 is SQVTM and CDR2 ANQGSEA. The germline ends are 12 bases apart after V is trimmed by 2 bases and J by 5 bases. Including cysteine and phenylalanine, the CDR3 has 13 amino acids. The kept DNA is CDR3 alone, 39 bases in frame from the first base. This clonotype was obtained from a man younger than 30 in good health. The sample consisted of naive CD8+ T cells sorted from blood. What the cell subset or site label conveys for this sample: CD45RA+CCR7+. In this chain, TRBV29-1 is recombined with TRBJ2-5; no D gene call is confident. The CDR3 reads CSVELQLEETQYF. At the DNA level, the sequence is TGCAGCGTTGAATTACAATTGGAGGAGACCCAGTACTTC.